These 28 T cell receptor beta chains were all obtained from the same sample, sequenced in a study of T cells after yellow fever vaccination (dated by TCRdb to the late 2010s). The sample's treatment or condition, from its label and the paper: live attenuated yellow fever vaccine strain. The receptor library was made with 5' RACE. Sequencing relied on an Illumina NovaSeq 6000. TCRdb reprocessed the public reads (quality trimming at Q25 with fastp, clone calling with MiXCR) and kept in-frame beta chains. For every CDR3 protein sequence, its rows merge into one entry that carries the most common genes and DNA. This sample holds hundreds of thousands of distinct CDR3 sequences; 9.5% to 15% were observed only once. 2.5% to 4% of the sample belongs to the ten largest clones. The sample in question was CD4+ T cells sorted from PBMCs, obtained 15 days after the yellow fever booster vaccination. These receptors all come from a man aged 18 to 35 who received the YFV17D yellow fever vaccine.

This clonotype has ten or more counts. V is TRBV7-9 and J is TRBJ1-6; D is undetermined. This CDR3 contains 12 residues. Germline-derived CDR1 and CDR2 are SEHNR and FQNEAQ (reference sequence). Trimming pared 6 bases from V and 7 bases from J, leaving 7 bases between. The CDR3 DNA follows: TGTGCCAGCAGTACCGGGAATTCACCCCTCCACTTT. This encodes CASSTGNSPLHF.

CDR3 sequence (DNA): TGTGCCAGCACCAGCACGCACAATGAGCAGTTCTTC. It yields the protein CASTSTHNEQFF. The chain uses TRBV28 and TRBJ2-1; no clear D. CDR3 length: 12 residues. Germline assignment: CDR1 MDHEN and CDR2 SYDVKM. Trimming removed 7 bases from V and 5 bases from J, with 9 bases in between.

J is TRBJ1-2 and V is TRBV3-1; D is ambiguous. Trimming shortened V by 0 bases and J by 7 bases, and 12 bases separated the two germline ends. This CDR3 has 14 amino acids. Germline V lookup: CDR1 LGHDT, CDR2 YNNKEL (reference sequence). CDR3 sequence (DNA): TGTGCCAGCAGCCAAGAGCCGGAGGCGATTGGCTACACCTTC. This translates into CASSQEPEAIGYTF. Full variable domain (remainder filled in from reference TRBV3-1 and TRBJ1-2): DTAVSQTPKYLVTQMGNDKSIKCEQNLGHDTMYWYKQDSKKFLKIMFSYNNKELIINETVPNRFSPKSPDKAHLNLHINSLELGDSAVYFCASSQEPEAIGYTFGSGTRLTVV.

This chain links TRBV7-9 with TRBJ2-1, with D tentatively TRBD1 or TRBD2 (5 bases each). V lost 5 bases and J lost 8, with 22 bases in between. The CDR3 covers 16 residues. Germline CDR1 reads SEHNR; CDR2 reads FQNEAQ (reference sequence). The CDR3 spells CASSQGRTLYADEQFF. The CDR3 region has the DNA TGTGCCAGCAGCCAGGGACGGACGCTCTATGCCGATGAGCAGTTCTTC.

The V gene is TRBV7-2, the J gene TRBJ1-4, with D possibly matching TRBD1 (5 bases). V gave up 5 bases and J gave up 8 bases, with 12 bases separating them. Germline V gene lookup returns CDR1 SGHTA and CDR2 FQGNSA. The CDR3 is made up of 13 amino acids. CDR3 loop: CASSAPGLEKLFF. Here the CDR3 DNA reads TGTGCCAGCAGCGCGCCGGGACTCGAAAAACTGTTTTTT.

This clonotype has more than one count but fewer than ten. The CDR3 nucleotides are TGCAGCGTTGAACGGGGCTACGAGCAGTACTTC. Its protein product is CSVERGYEQYF. The gene calls are TRBV29-1 and TRBJ2-7; TRBD2 might be the D (5 bases). CDR3 size: 11 residues. V lost 2 bases and J lost 3, with 5 bases in between. Germline V gives CDR1 SQVTM, CDR2 ANQGSEA.

In its sample, this clonotype was seen many times. The V and J genes are TRBV7-2 and TRBJ2-3; possibly TRBD1 for D (5 bases). The V gene's germline CDR1 is SGHTA and CDR2 FQGNSA. This CDR3 is 12 amino acids long. V lost 6 bases and J lost 5, with 9 bases in between. Written as DNA, the CDR3 is TGTGCCAGCAGGGGGCCGGGAGATACGCAGTATTTT. This encodes CASRGPGDTQYF.

In its sample, this clonotype was seen once. The chain combines TRBV6-2 or TRBV6-3 with TRBJ2-7, with 7 bases lining up with TRBD2. CDR3 length: 12 amino acids. Trimming removed 7 bases from V and 5 bases from J; junction bases left unmatched: 5. From germline, CDR1 is MNHEY and CDR2 SVGEGT. The CDR3 DNA reads TGTGCCAGCACCACTGGGGGGGACGAGCAGTACTTC. Protein: CASTTGGDEQYF.

This clonotype has only a few counts. The gene calls are TRBV29-1 and TRBJ1-5, with TRBD1 as a possible D gene (5 bases). Germline CDR1 is SQVTM and CDR2 is ANQGSEA. CDR3 length equals 13 residues. V lost 4 bases and J lost 6, with 13 bases in between. CDR3 protein: CSVGWDFGQPQHF. CDR3 in DNA: TGCAGCGTTGGCTGGGACTTCGGTCAGCCCCAGCATTTT.

This clonotype was picked up many times. V and J are TRBV6-5 and TRBJ2-1; D is unresolved. There are 14 residues in the CDR3. Germline V gives CDR1 MNHEY, CDR2 SVGAGI. V was clipped by 5 bases and J by 4 bases, with 12 bases between them. CDR3 amino acids: CASSPARPYNEQFF. The CDR3 DNA sequence: TGTGCCAGCAGTCCAGCAAGACCGTACAATGAGCAGTTCTTC.

This clonotype was seen ten or more times. This sequence joins TRBV7-2 and TRBJ2-3; D might be TRBD1 (6 bases). The ends were cut back, 5 bases at V and 2 bases at J, with 17 bases in the middle. The CDR3 runs to 16 residues. CDR1 is SGHTA and CDR2 is FQGNSA in the germline V gene. CDR3 in amino acids: CASSPRAQGLTDTQYF. CDR3 DNA: TGTGCCAGCAGCCCTAGAGCTCAGGGGCTCACAGATACGCAGTATTTT.

This clonotype has just a few counts. The CDR3 sequence is CASSLDREPGLSGYTF. The CDR3 bases are TGCGCCAGCAGCTTGGACAGGGAGCCCGGGCTATCTGGCTACACCTTC. The V gene is TRBV5-1, the J gene TRBJ1-2; D possibly corresponds to TRBD1 (6 bases). The CDR3 length is 16 residues. The germline CDR1 and CDR2 sequences are SGHRS and YFSETQ. V gave up 0 bases and J gave up 7 bases, with 19 bases separating them.

This clonotype was picked up many times. The J gene is TRBJ2-2, the V gene TRBV5-5; D gene ambiguous. V lost 0 bases to trimming and J lost 6 bases, with 12 bases between them. The CDR3 loop spans 15 amino acids. The germline V gene encodes CDR1 SGHKS and CDR2 YYEKEE (reference sequence). The CDR3 loop is CASSLVEYQSGELFF. The CDR3 nucleotides read TGTGCCAGCAGCTTGGTTGAATACCAATCCGGGGAGCTGTTTTTT.

In this sample, this clonotype turned up a few times. The chain is built from TRBV6-1 and TRBJ1-5; D not certain. The CDR3 loop spans 16 amino acids. With 4 bases removed from V and 0 bases from J, the gap between germline ends came to 13 bases. The germline CDR1 and CDR2 sequences are MNHNS and SASEGT. The CDR3 reads CASSGKRTSSNQPQHF. For the CDR3, the DNA is TGTGCCAGCAGTGGAAAACGGACTTCTAGCAATCAGCCCCAGCATTTT.

This clonotype was observed a few times. This chain uses TRBV27 with TRBJ1-2; 11 bases align to TRBD1. V shed 3 bases, J shed 6 bases, and the junction held 12 bases outside the gene matches. The CDR3 has 17 amino acids. Germline V gene data show CDR1 as MNHEY and CDR2 as SMNVEV (reference sequence). In DNA, the CDR3 is TGTGCCAGCAGTTTTATAGGGACAGGGGGTAGACCTAATGGCTACACCTTC. It yields the protein CASSFIGTGGRPNGYTF.

This clonotype occurred a few times. This sequence joins TRBV7-2 and TRBJ2-7, with a weak D call TRBD2 (6 bases). The CDR3 covers 14 residues. Germline V gene sequence: CDR1 SGHTA, CDR2 FQGNSA. Deletions cut 3 bases from V and 0 bases from J, with 9 bases between. The CDR3 is CASSFRGSSYEQYF. The CDR3 nucleotides read TGTGCCAGCAGCTTCCGGGGGAGCTCCTACGAGCAGTACTTC.

This clonotype was recorded a few times. The V and J genes are TRBV6-2 or TRBV6-3 and TRBJ1-1; D perhaps matches TRBD1 (6 bases). The CDR3 spans 11 residues. The V end was cut by 5 bases, the J end by 10 bases, with 11 bases between. Germline V CDR1 and CDR2: MNHEY, SVGEGT. The CDR3: CASSQGWGAFF. The CDR3 DNA is TGTGCCAGCAGTCAGGGGTGGGGAGCTTTCTTT.

This clonotype was recorded a few times. The V call is TRBV5-1, the J call TRBJ2-7; D uncertain. The V gene's germline CDR1 is SGHRS and CDR2 YFSETQ. The V end was cut by 4 bases, the J end by 0 bases, with 14 bases between. The CDR3 has 15 amino acids. The CDR3: CASSRETPYSYEQYF. CDR3 coding DNA: TGCGCCAGCAGCCGAGAGACACCTTACTCCTACGAGCAGTACTTC.

The chain uses TRBV20-1 and TRBJ2-7, with 8 bases fitting TRBD1. With V trimmed by 6 bases and J by 3 bases, 10 bases remained unmatched. The CDR3 extends over 14 amino acids. Germline assignment: CDR1 DFQATT and CDR2 SNEGSKA (reference sequence). The CDR3 loop reads CSAKPGGSGYEQYV. Here the CDR3 DNA reads TGCAGTGCAAAACCAGGGGGCTCTGGCTACGAGCAGTACGTC.

This clonotype was detected many times. This rearrangement joins TRBV7-2 to TRBJ2-4, with D perhaps TRBD2 (7 bases). The CDR3 is 17 residues long. Germline V gene data show CDR1 as SGHTA and CDR2 as FQGNSA. V lost 5 bases and J lost 0, with 17 bases in between. The CDR3: CASSPQVGGLAKNIQYF. The CDR3 nucleotides read TGTGCCAGCAGCCCTCAGGTGGGGGGGCTAGCCAAAAACATTCAGTACTTC.

The chain combines TRBV4-1 with TRBJ2-3; weak D call: TRBD2 (5 bases). V was clipped by 1 base and J by 3 bases, with 11 bases between them. From germline, CDR1 is MGHRA and CDR2 YSYEKL. The CDR3 is 15 residues long. The CDR3 loop is CASSQGIVATDTQYF. In DNA form, the CDR3 reads TGCGCCAGCAGCCAAGGAATTGTAGCGACAGATACGCAGTATTTT.

This clonotype was picked up a small number of times. The gene calls are TRBV2 and TRBJ2-2; a weak D match, TRBD2 (5 bases). V shed 3 bases and J shed 2 bases, with 7 bases lying between them. The CDR3 is 14 amino acids. Germline values: CDR1 SNHLY, CDR2 FYNNEI. CDR3 region: CASSDRGNTGELFF. CDR3 DNA sequence: TGTGCCAGCAGTGATCGGGGAAACACCGGGGAGCTGTTTTTT.

V is TRBV5-1 and J is TRBJ2-1, with D maybe TRBD1 (5 bases). This CDR3 is built from 13 residues. The V end was cut by 5 bases, the J end by 4 bases, with 10 bases between. From germline, CDR1 is SGHRS and CDR2 YFSETQ. The CDR3 DNA reads TGCGCCAGCAGACCCAGGGATTACAATGAGCAGTTCTTC. Translating gives CASRPRDYNEQFF.

The V gene is TRBV12-3 or TRBV12-4, the J gene TRBJ1-1, with D tentatively TRBD1 (5 bases). With 3 bases removed from V and 4 bases from J, the gap between germline ends came to 15 bases. CDR3 length equals 15 residues. In nucleotides, the CDR3 is TGTGCCAGCAGTTTTAGGAGGGGCTTCGGCACTGAAGCTTTCTTT. This codes for CASSFRRGFGTEAFF.

This clonotype was seen a few times. V is TRBV11-2 and J is TRBJ2-7; D is tentatively TRBD1 or TRBD2 (6 bases each). Germline V CDR1 and CDR2: SGHAT, FQNNGV. Trimming removed 5 bases from V and 7 bases from J, with 18 bases in between. The CDR3 covers 14 residues. The CDR3 DNA follows: TGTGCCAGCAGCCAGCACAGGGACTCGGGTGAGCAGTACTTC. Translation: CASSQHRDSGEQYF.

This sequence joins TRBV6-1 and TRBJ1-5, with TRBD1 matching over 7 bases. Germline values: CDR1 MNHNS, CDR2 SASEGT. This CDR3 region has 15 residues. Trimming at V came to 7 bases and at J to 0 bases, leaving 6 bases not matched to a gene. The CDR3 protein is CASTPGQTSNQPQHF. CDR3 DNA: TGTGCCAGCACCCCGGGACAGACTAGCAATCAGCCCCAGCATTTT.

This clonotype was picked up a small number of times. The chain is built from TRBV10-3 and TRBJ2-7; the match to TRBD1 covers 7 bases. The V gene's germline CDR1 is ENHRY and CDR2 SYGVKD. The CDR3 has 13 amino acids. J was trimmed by 3 bases and V by 4 bases; bases with no gene match: 3. The chain's CDR3 is CAISARTGYEQYV. The CDR3 region has the DNA TGTGCCATCAGTGCAAGGACAGGCTACGAGCAGTACGTC.

The V gene is TRBV5-5, the J gene TRBJ2-1; 14 nucleotides match TRBD2. The CDR3 has 15 residues. Germline CDR1 and CDR2: SGHKS and YYEKEE (reference sequence). V gave up 4 bases and J gave up 5 bases; unmatched junction bases: 2. As DNA, the CDR3 is TGTGCCAGCAGCCAGACTAGCGGGGGGGACAATGAGCAGTTCTTC. This sequence encodes CASSQTSGGDNEQFF.